One sample yielded the 16 T cell receptor beta chains listed below, sequenced in a study of identifying expanded T cells in peripheral blood. TCRdb keeps only in-frame clones here, not all; method: immunoSEQ multiplex PCR. The sample has about 78,000 clones; 85% to 90% are singletons. The sequenced sample was blood. The receptors were gathered from a person between 18 and 75 years old in good health.

This rearrangement joins TRBV19 to TRBJ2-1; D may be TRBD2 (5 bases). CDR3 length: 11 residues. V lost 8 bases and J lost 10, with 12 bases in between. Germline CDR1 is LNHDA and CDR2 is SQIVND (reference sequence). Here the CDR3 reads CASRRKGEQFF. The CDR3 bases are TGTGCCAGTCGGAGGAAGGGAGAGCAGTTCTTC.

The chain employs TRBV18 and TRBJ1-3; perhaps TRBD1 as D (6 bases). V lost 3 bases, J lost 1 base, and 10 bases lay in between. The germline V gene encodes CDR1 KGHSH and CDR2 LQKENI. This CDR3 contains 15 residues. CDR3 sequence: CASSPGATSGNTIYF. As DNA, the CDR3 is TGTGCCAGCTCACCGGGGGCAACTTCTGGAAACACCATATATTTT.

The rearrangement joins TRBV7-9 to TRBJ1-1; no reliable D call. This CDR3 has 12 amino acids. Trimming shortened V by 7 bases and J by 2 bases, and 8 bases separated the two germline ends. Germline lookup yields CDR1 SEHNR and CDR2 FQNEAQ (reference sequence). The CDR3 sequence: CASTAPNTEAFF. The CDR3, as DNA: TGTGCCAGCACTGCTCCTAACACTGAAGCTTTCTTT. Using reference TRBV7-9 and TRBJ1-1 for the parts outside the CDR3, the full variable domain is DTGVSQNPRHKITKRGQNVTFRCDPISEHNRLYWYRQTLGQGPEFLTYFQNEAQLEKSRLLSDRFSAERPKGSFSTLEIQRTEQGDSAMYLCASTAPNTEAFFGQGTRLTVV.

The genes are TRBV28 and TRBJ2-7, with TRBD2 matching over 12 bases. CDR1 and CDR2 (germline): MDHEN, SYDVKM. CDR3 length equals 15 residues. Trimming cost V 10 bases and J 4 bases; bases outside gene matches: 11. CDR3 nucleotides: TGTGCCAACAGCAGCCGGGGACTAGCGGGTTACGAGCAGTACTTC. It encodes CANSSRGLAGYEQYF.

The chain combines TRBV23-1 with TRBJ1-1; a possible D gene is TRBD1 (5 bases). TRBV23-1 is annotated as an ORF whose role is uncertain. The V and J ends lost 4 bases and 3 bases respectively, with 24 bases between them. This CDR3 region has 18 residues. Here the CDR3 DNA reads TGCGCCAGCAGTCGGGGGGGTGTTTTTGGGGAGGTTGACACTGAAGCTTTCTTT. Residues: CASSRGGVFGEVDTEAFF.

This clone was seen more than once but under ten times. The rearrangement joins TRBV29-1 to TRBJ1-1; D not certain. There are 14 residues in the CDR3. V was clipped by 2 bases and J by 1 base, with 11 bases between them. Germline V lookup: CDR1 SQVTM, CDR2 ANQGSEA. The CDR3 coding sequence is TGCAGCGTTGAATTAGACCTTCAGAACACTGAAGCTTTCTTT. This sequence encodes CSVELDLQNTEAFF. The complete variable domain, with remaining parts taken from reference TRBV29-1 and TRBJ1-1, reads SAVISQKPSRDICQRGTSLTIQCQVDSQVTMMFWYRQQPGQSLTLIATANQGSEATYESGFVIDKFPISRPNLTFSTLTVSNMSPEDSSIYLCSVELDLQNTEAFFGQGTRLTVV.

V gene TRBV27 combines with J gene TRBJ2-1; TRBD1 might be the D (7 bases). Trimming took off 5 bases at V and 5 bases at J, with 19 bases between the two ends. The CDR3 totals 16 residues. CDR1 is MNHEY, CDR2 SMNVEV, per germline (reference sequence). CDR3 nucleotides: TGTGCCAGCAGTACGATGGCGGGACAGAGGAACAATGAGCAGTTCTTC. Encoded protein: CASSTMAGQRNNEQFF.

The gene calls are TRBV19 and TRBJ2-1, with unresolved D. Trimming removed 6 bases at V and 0 bases at J, with 9 bases between. The CDR3 loop spans 14 amino acids. Germline V gene lookup returns CDR1 LNHDA and CDR2 SQIVND (reference sequence). The CDR3 sequence: CASRLTYSYNEQFF. The CDR3 coding sequence is TGTGCCAGTAGGCTTACCTACTCCTACAATGAGCAGTTCTTC. Filled out from reference TRBV19 and TRBJ2-1, the complete variable domain reads DGGITQSPKYLFRKEGQNVTLSCEQNLNHDAMYWYRQDPGQGLRLIYYSQIVNDFQKGDIAEGYSVSREKKESFPLTVTSAQKNPTAFYLCASRLTYSYNEQFFGPGTRLTVL.

The chain couples TRBV5-5 to TRBJ2-6, with D uncertain. CDR3 length equals 14 residues. The germline CDR1 and CDR2 sequences are SGHKS and YYEKEE (reference sequence). Trimming left V 2 bases short and J 2 bases short, with 5 bases between. CDR3 nucleotides: TGTGCCAGCAGCTTAATGGCTGGGGCCAACGTCCTGACTTTC. It encodes CASSLMAGANVLTF.

The chain is built from TRBV7-8 and TRBJ2-1; no definite D call. The CDR3 is 13 amino acids. The V end lost 5 bases, the J end lost 11 bases, and 16 bases lay between the germline ends. Germline V gives CDR1 SGHVS, CDR2 FQNEAQ. CDR3 region: CASSLRGGRQQFF. The CDR3 DNA sequence: TGTGCCAGCAGCCTCCGCGGTGGACGCCAGCAGTTCTTC.

CDR3 sequence reads: CASSLSRWGEQFF. As DNA, the CDR3 is TGTGCCAGCAGTTTATCTCGGTGGGGTGAGCAGTTCTTC. The gene calls are TRBV27 and TRBJ2-1; no firm D call. Germline V gives CDR1 MNHEY, CDR2 SMNVEV (reference sequence). The CDR3 is 13 residues long. V dropped 0 bases and J dropped 9 bases, with 9 bases sitting between them.

This clone has a single count. V gene TRBV10-3 combines with J gene TRBJ2-3; 8 bases are shared with TRBD1. Trimming cost V 6 bases and J 7 bases; bases outside gene matches: 6. The CDR3 spans 13 residues. The germline V gene encodes CDR1 ENHRY and CDR2 SYGVKD. CDR3 sequence: CAISQTGGNTQYF. DNA of the CDR3: TGTGCCATCAGCCAAACAGGGGGTAATACGCAGTATTTT.

The V call is TRBV6-1, the J call TRBJ2-7, with 9 nucleotides matching TRBD1. Germline V gene lookup returns CDR1 MNHNS and CDR2 SASEGT. J gave up 5 bases and V 7 bases, and 12 bases lay outside the gene matches. The CDR3 totals 15 residues. DNA of the CDR3: TGTGCCAGCACCCGGGCGGGGACAGGGTCCCACGAGCAGTACTTC. Translated: CASTRAGTGSHEQYF.

The chain joins TRBV4-1 to TRBJ2-5, with TRBD1 as a possible D gene (6 bases). Germline values: CDR1 MGHRA, CDR2 YSYEKL. The CDR3 contains 13 residues. Trimming removed 4 bases from V and 5 bases from J, with 11 bases in between. The CDR3 loop reads CASSLGAGETQYF. CDR3 bases: TGCGCCAGCAGCCTGGGGGCCGGGGAGACCCAGTACTTC.

The chain employs TRBV19 and TRBJ2-7; TRBD2 matches 13 bases. Germline V gene data show CDR1 as LNHDA and CDR2 as SQIVND (reference sequence). V shed 4 bases and J 3 bases; nucleotides not matched to a gene: 3. CDR3 size: 15 residues. CDR3 loop: CASSTGLAGLYEQYF. CDR3 sequence (DNA): TGTGCCAGTAGTACGGGACTAGCGGGGCTCTACGAGCAGTACTTC.

The chain is built from TRBV4-2 and TRBJ2-2, with 8 bases identical to TRBD2. The CDR3 is 14 residues long. The germline V gene encodes CDR1 LGHNA and CDR2 YNFKEQ. V shed 4 bases, J shed 7 bases, and the junction held 5 bases outside the gene matches. The CDR3 coding sequence is TGTGCCAGCAGCCCTTCGGGGGGGCACGGGGAGCTGTTTTTT. This codes for CASSPSGGHGELFF.